The clone carrying this TCR beta chain has just a few counts. Cells sorted as Tregs were CD4+, CD25+ and CD127-/low. TCRdb used MiXCR to reprocess the 5' RACE reads, holding one entry per CDR3 protein. The data show over 25,000 distinct CDR3 sequences, over 20% seen once. Deletions cut 4 bases from V and 3 bases from J, with 13 bases between. There are 15 residues in the CDR3. Germline assignment: CDR1 LNHDA and CDR2 SQIVND (reference sequence). The chain has TRBV19 and TRBJ1-5; perhaps TRBD1 as D (6 bases). The sample comprised tumor-infiltrating Tregs sorted from the breast tumor. The clonotype comes from a female donor with breast cancer. Here the CDR3 reads CASSRDIRINQPQHF. CDR3 sequence (DNA): TGTGCCAGTAGTAGGGACATCCGCATCAATCAGCCCCAGCATTTT.